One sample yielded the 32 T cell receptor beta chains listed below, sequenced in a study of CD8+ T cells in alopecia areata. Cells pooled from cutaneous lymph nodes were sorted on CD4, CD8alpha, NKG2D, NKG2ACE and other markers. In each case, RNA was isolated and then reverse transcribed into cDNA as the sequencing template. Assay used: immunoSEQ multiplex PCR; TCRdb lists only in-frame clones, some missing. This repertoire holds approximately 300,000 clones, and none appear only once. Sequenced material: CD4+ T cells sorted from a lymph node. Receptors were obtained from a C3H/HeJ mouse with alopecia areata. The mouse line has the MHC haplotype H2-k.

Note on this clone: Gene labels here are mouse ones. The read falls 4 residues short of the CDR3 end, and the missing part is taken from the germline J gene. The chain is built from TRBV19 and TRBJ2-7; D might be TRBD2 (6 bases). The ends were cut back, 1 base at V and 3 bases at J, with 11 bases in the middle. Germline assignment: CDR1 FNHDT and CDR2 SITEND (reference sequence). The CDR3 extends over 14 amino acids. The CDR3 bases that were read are TGTGCCAGCAGTATACGCTGGGGAAACTAT. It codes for CASSIRWGNY. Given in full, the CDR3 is CASSIRWGNYEQYF.

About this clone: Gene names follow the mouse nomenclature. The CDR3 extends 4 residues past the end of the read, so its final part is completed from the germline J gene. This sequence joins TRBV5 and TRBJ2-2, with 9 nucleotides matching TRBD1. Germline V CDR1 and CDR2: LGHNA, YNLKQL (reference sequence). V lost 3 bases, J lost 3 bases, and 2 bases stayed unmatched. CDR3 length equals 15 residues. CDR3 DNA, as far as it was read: TGTGCCAGCAGCCAGCGGACAGGGGACACCGGG. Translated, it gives CASSQRTGDTG. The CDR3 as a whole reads CASSQRTGDTGQLYF.

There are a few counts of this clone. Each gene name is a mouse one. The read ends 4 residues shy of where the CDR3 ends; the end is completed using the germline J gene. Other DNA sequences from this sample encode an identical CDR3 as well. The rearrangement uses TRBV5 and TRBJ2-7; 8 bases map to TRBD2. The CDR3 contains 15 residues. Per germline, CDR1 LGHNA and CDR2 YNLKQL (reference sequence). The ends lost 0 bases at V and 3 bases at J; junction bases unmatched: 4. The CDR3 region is CASSQDFWGGYEQYF. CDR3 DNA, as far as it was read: TGTGCCAGCAGCCAAGATTTTTGGGGGGGCTAT.

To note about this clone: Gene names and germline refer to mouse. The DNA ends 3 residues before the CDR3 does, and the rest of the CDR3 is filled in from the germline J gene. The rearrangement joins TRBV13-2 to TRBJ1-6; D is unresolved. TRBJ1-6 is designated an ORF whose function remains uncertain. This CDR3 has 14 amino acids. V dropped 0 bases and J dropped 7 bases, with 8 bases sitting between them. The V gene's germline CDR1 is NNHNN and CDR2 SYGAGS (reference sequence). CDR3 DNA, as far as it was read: TGTGCCAGCGGTGATGCATTTGGGAATTCGCCC. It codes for CASGDAFGNSP. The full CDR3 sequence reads CASGDAFGNSPLYF.

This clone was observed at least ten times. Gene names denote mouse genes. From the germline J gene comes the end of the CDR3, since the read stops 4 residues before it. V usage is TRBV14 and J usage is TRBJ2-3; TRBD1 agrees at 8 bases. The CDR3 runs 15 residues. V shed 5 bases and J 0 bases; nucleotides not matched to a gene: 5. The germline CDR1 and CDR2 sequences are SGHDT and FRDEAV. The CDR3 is CASSSGQASAETLYF. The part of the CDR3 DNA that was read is TGTGCCAGCAGCTCGGGACAGGCTAGTGCAGAA.

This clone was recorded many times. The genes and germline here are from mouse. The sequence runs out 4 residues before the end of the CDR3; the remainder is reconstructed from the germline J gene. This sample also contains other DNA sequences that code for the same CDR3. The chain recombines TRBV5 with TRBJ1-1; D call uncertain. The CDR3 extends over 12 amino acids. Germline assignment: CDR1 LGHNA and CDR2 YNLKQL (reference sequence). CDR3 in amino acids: CASSQEGTEVFF. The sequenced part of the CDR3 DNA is TGTGCCAGCAGCCAAGAAGGGACA.

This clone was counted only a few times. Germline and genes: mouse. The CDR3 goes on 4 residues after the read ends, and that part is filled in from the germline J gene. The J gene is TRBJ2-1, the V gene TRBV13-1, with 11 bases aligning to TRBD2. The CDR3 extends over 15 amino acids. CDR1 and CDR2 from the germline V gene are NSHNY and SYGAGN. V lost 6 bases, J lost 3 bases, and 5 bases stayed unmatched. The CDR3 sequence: CASTSTGGGYAEQFF. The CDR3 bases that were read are TGTGCCAGCACCTCGACTGGGGGGGGCTATGCT.

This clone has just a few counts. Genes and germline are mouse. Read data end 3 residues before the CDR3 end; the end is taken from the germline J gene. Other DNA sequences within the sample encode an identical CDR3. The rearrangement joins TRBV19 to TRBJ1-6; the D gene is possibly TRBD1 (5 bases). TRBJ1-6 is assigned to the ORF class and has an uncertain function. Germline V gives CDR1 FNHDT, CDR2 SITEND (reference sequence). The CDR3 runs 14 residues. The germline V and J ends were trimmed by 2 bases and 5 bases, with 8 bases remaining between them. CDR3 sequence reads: CASSIGGDNSPLYF. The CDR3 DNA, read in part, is TGTGCCAGCAGTATCGGGGGGGATAATTCGCCC.

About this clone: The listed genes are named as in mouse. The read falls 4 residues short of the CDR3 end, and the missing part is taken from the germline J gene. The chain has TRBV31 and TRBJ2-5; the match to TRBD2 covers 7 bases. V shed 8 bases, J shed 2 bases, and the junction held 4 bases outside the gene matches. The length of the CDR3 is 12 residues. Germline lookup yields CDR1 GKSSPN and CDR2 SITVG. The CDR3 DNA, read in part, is TGTGCCCTGGCTGGGGGCCAAGAC. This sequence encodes CALAGGQD. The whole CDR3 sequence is CALAGGQDTQYF.

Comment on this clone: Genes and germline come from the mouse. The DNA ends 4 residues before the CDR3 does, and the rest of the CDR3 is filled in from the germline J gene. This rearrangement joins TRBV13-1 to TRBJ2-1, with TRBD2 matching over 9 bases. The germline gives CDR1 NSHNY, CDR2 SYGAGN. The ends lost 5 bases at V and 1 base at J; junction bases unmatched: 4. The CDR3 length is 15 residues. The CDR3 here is CASRRLGANYAEQFF. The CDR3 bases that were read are TGTGCCAGCAGGAGACTGGGGGCGAACTATGCT.

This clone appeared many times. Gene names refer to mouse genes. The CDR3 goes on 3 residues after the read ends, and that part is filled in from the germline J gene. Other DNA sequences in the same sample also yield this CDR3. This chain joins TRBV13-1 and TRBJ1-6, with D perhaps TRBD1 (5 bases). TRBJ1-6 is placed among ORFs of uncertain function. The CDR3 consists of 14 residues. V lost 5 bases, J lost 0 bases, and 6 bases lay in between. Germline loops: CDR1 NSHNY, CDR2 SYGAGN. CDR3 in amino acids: CASRDNSYNSPLYF. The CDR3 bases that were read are TGTGCCAGCAGGGACAATTCCTATAATTCGCCC.

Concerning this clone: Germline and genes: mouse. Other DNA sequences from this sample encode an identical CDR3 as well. CDR3 DNA, as far as it was read: TGTGCCAGCAGTCCCCGGGACTGGGGAAACTATGCT. Amino acids: CASSPRDWGNYA. The complete CDR3 reads CASSPRDWGNYAEQFF. The chain uses TRBV19 and TRBJ2-1; 10 bases agree with TRBD2. With the read ending 4 residues before the CDR3 end, the germline J gene is used to fill in that end. This CDR3 region has 16 residues. CDR1 FNHDT and CDR2 SITEND come from the germline V gene (reference sequence). V lost 4 bases to trimming and J lost 1 base; unmatched junction nucleotides: 5.

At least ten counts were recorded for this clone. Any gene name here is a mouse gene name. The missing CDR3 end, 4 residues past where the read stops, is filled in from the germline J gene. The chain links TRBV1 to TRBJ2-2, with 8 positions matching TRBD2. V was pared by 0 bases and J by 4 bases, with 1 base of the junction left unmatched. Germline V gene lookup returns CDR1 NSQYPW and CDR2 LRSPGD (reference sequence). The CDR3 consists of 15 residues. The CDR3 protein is CTCSADGGGTGQLYF. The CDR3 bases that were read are TGCACCTGCAGTGCAGATGGGGGGGGCACCGGG.

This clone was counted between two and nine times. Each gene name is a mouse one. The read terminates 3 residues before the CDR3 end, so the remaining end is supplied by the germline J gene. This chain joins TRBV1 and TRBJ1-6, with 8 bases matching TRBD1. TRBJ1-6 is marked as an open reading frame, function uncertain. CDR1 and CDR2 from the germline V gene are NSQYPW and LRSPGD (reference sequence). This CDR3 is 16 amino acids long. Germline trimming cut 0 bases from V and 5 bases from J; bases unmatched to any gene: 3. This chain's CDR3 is CTCSADNRGDNSPLYF. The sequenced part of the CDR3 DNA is TGCACCTGCAGTGCAGATAACAGGGGGGATAATTCGCCC.

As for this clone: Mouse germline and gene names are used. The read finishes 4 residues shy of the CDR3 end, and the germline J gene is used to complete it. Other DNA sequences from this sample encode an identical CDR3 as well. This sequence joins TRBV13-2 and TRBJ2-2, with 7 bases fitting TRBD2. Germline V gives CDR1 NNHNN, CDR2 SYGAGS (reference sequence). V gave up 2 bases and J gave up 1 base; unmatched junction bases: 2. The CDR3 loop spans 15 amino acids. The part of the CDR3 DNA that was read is TGTGCCAGCGGTGACCTGGGGGTAAACACCGGG. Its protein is CASGDLGVNTG. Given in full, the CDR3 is CASGDLGVNTGQLYF.

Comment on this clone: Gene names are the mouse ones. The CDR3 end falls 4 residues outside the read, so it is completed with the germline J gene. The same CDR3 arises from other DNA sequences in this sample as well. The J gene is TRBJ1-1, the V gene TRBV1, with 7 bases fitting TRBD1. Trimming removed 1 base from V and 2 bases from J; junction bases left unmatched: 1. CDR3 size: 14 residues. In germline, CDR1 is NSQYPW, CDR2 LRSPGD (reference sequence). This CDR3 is CTCSAAGGNTEVFF. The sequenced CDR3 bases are TGCACCTGCAGTGCAGCAGGGGGTAACACA.

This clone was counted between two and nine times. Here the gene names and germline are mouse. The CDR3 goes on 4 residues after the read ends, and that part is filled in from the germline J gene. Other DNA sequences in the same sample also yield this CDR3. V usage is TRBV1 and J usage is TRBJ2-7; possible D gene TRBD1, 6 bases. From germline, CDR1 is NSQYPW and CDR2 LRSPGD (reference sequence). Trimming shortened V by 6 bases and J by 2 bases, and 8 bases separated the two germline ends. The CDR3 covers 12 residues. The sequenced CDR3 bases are TGCACCTGCAGCGGACAGACCTAT. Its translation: CTCSGQTY. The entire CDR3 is CTCSGQTYEQYF.

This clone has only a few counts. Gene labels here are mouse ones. The CDR3 protein is CASSQGLVYEQYF. The part of the CDR3 DNA that was read is TGTGCCAGCAGCCAGGGACTGGTCTAT. The V gene is TRBV5, the J gene TRBJ2-7; 8 nucleotides line up with TRBD2. The CDR3 end lies 4 residues beyond the end of the read and is filled in from the germline J gene. The CDR3 has 13 amino acids. From germline, CDR1 is LGHNA and CDR2 YNLKQL (reference sequence). V lost 3 bases, J lost 3 bases, and 1 base stayed unmatched.

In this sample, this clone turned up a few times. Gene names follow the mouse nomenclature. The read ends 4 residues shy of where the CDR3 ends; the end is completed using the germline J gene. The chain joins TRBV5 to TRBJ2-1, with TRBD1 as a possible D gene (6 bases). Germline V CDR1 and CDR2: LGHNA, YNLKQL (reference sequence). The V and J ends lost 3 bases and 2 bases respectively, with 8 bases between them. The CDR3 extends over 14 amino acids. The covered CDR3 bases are TGTGCCAGCAGCCAGGGACAACACTATGCT. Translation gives CASSQGQHYA. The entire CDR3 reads CASSQGQHYAEQFF.

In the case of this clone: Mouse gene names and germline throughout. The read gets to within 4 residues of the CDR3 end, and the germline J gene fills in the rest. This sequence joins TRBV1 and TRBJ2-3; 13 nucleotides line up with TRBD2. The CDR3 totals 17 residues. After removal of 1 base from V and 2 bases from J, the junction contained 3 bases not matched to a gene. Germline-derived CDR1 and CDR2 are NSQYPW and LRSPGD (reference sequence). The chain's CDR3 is CTCSAGGTGGVAETLYF. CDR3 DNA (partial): TGCACCTGCAGTGCAGGAGGGACTGGGGGGGTTGCAGAA.

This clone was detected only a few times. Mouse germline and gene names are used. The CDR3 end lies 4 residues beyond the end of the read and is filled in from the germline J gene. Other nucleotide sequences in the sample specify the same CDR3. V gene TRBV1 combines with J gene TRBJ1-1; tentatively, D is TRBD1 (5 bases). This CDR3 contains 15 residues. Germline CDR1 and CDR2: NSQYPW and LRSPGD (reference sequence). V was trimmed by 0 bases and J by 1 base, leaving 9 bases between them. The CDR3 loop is CTCSADPGGNTEVFF. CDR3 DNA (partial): TGCACCTGCAGTGCAGATCCGGGGGGGAACACA.

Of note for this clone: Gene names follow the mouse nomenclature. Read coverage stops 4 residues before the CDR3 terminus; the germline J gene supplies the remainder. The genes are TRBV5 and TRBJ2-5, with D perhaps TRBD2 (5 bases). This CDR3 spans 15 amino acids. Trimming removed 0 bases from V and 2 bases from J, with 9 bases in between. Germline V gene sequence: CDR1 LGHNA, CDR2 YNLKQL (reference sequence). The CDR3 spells CASSQDWGFQDTQYF. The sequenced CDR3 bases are TGTGCCAGCAGCCAAGATTGGGGATTCCAAGAC.

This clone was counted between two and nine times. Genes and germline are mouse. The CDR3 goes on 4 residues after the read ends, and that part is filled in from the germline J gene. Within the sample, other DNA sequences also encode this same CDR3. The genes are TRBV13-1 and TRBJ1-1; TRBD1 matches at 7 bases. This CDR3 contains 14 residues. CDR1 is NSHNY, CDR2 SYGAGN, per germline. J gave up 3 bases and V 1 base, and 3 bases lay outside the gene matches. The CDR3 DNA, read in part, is TGTGCCAGCAGTGATTACAGGGGTGACACA. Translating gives CASSDYRGDT. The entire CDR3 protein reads CASSDYRGDTEVFF.

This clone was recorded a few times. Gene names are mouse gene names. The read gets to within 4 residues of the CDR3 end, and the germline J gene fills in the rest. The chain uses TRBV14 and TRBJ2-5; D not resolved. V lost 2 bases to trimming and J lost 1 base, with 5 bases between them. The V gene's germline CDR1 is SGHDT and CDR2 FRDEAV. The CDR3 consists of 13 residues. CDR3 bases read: TGTGCCAGCAGTTTACAAGACCAAGAC. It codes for CASSLQDQD. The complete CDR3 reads CASSLQDQDTQYF.

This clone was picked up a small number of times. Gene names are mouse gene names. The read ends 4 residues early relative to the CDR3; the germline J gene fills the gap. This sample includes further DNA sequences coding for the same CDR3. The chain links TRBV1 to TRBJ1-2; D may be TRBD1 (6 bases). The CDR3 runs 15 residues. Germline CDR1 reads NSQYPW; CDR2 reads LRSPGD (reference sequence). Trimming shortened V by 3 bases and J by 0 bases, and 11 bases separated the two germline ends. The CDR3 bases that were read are TGCACCTGCAGTGCCCGGGACAAACCAAACTCC. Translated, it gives CTCSARDKPNS. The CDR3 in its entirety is CTCSARDKPNSDYTF.

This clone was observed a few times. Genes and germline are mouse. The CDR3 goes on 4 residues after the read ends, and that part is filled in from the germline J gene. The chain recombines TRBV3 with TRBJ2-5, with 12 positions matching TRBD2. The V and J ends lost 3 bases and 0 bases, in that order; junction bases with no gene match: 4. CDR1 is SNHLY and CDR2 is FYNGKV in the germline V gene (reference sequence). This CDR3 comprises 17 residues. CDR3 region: CASSFRTGGVNQDTQYF. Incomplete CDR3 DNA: TGTGCCAGCAGCTTCAGGACTGGGGGGGTTAACCAAGAC.

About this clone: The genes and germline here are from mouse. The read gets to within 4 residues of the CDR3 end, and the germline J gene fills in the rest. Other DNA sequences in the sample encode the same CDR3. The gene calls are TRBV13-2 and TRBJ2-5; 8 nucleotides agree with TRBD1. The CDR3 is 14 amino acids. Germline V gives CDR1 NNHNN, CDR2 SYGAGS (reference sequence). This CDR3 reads CASGDQGARDTQYF. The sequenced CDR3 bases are TGTGCCAGCGGTGACCAGGGGGCGCGGGAC.

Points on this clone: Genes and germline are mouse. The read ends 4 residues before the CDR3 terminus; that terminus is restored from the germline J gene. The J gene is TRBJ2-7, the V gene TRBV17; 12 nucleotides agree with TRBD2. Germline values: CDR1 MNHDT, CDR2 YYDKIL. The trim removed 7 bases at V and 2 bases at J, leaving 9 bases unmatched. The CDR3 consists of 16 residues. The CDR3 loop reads CASTKKTGGAPYEQYF. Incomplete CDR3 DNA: TGTGCTAGCACTAAGAAGACTGGGGGGGCGCCCTAT.

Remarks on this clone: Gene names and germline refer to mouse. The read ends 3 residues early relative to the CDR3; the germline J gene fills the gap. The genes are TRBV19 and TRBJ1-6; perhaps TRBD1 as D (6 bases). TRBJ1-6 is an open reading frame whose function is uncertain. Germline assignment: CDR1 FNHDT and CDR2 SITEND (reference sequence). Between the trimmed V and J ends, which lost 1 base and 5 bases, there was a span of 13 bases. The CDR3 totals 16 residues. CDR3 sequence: CASSIKWGQNNSPLYF. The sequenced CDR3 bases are TGTGCCAGCAGTATAAAGTGGGGACAAAATAATTCGCCC.

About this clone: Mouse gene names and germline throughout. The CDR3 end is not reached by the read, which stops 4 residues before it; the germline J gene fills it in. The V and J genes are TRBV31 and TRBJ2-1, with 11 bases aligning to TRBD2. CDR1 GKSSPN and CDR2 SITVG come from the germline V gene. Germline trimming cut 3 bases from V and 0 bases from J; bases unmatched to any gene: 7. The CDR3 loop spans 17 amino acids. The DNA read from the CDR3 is TGTGCCTGGAGCCCTCGGGACTGGGGGTATAACTATGCT. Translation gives CAWSPRDWGYNYA. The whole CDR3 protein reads CAWSPRDWGYNYAEQFF.

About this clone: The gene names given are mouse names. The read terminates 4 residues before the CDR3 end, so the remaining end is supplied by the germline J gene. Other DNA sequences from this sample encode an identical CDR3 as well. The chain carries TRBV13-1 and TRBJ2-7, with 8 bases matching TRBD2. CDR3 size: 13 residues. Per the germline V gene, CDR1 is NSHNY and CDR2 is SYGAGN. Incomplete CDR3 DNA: TGTGCCAGCAGAGACTGGGGAGGGTAT. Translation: CASRDWGGY. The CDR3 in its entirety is CASRDWGGYEQYF.

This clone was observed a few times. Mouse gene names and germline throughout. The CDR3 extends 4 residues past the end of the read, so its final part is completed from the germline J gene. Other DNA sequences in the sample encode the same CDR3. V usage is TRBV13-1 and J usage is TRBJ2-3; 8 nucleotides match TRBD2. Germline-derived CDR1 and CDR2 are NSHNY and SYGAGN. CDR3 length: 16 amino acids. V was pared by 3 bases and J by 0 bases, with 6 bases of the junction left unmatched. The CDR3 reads CASSGTGGPSAETLYF. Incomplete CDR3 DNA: TGTGCCAGCAGTGGAACTGGGGGTCCTAGTGCAGAA.